One and the same sample provided the 23 T cell receptor beta chains below, sequenced in a study of T cell changes during pregnancy in multiple sclerosis. Clones were sequenced by immunoSEQ multiplex PCR, and TCRdb holds only the in-frame ones, with some missing. The table lists about 120,000 clones, approximately 90% of them singletons. The starting material was peripheral blood, obtained in the third trimester of pregnancy. Source of these receptors: a female donor with multiple sclerosis, enrolled in a pregnancy study.

The chain recombines TRBV19 with TRBJ2-3; 7 bases line up with TRBD2. The CDR3 length is 19 residues. V gave up 4 bases and J gave up 1 base; unmatched junction bases: 17. CDR1 is LNHDA and CDR2 is SQIVND in the germline V gene (reference sequence). The CDR3 region is CASSKGSRFREERTDTQYF. The CDR3 nucleotides read TGTGCCAGTAGTAAAGGAAGCAGATTCCGGGAGGAACGCACAGATACGCAGTATTTT.

The chain has TRBV18 and TRBJ1-2; the match to TRBD1 covers 7 bases. This CDR3 contains 15 residues. Per the germline V gene, CDR1 is KGHSH and CDR2 is LQKENI. V was clipped by 2 bases and J by 0 bases; unmatched bases: 3. This CDR3 is CASSPLDRTNYGYTF. In DNA form, the CDR3 reads TGTGCCAGCTCACCATTGGACAGGACTAACTATGGCTACACCTTC.

This clone turned up a few times. The chain uses TRBV10-1 and TRBJ2-7; 8 positions agree with TRBD2. The J segment lost 4 bases and the V segment lost 7 bases, leaving 12 bases of the junction unmatched. The length of the CDR3 is 15 residues. Germline loops: CDR1 WNHNN, CDR2 SYGVQD (reference sequence). The chain's CDR3 is CASIPGTRDEYEQYF. DNA for the CDR3: TGCGCCAGCATCCCCGGGACTAGGGACGAATACGAGCAGTACTTC.

The rearrangement joins TRBV5-1 to TRBJ2-2; tentative D call: TRBD1 (5 bases). Germline V CDR1 and CDR2: SGHRS, YFSETQ. This CDR3 spans 17 amino acids. V was trimmed by 5 bases and J by 4 bases, leaving 21 bases between them. The CDR3 nucleotides read TGCGCCAGCAGTCTCCTCCTGGGGCCTCCGAGCACCGGGGAGCTGTTTTTT. Translating it yields CASSLLLGPPSTGELFF.

V is TRBV7-8 and J is TRBJ1-2; possible D gene TRBD1, 6 bases. CDR1 SGHVS and CDR2 FQNEAQ come from the germline V gene. V lost 1 base, J lost 0 bases, and 18 bases lay in between. There are 18 residues in the CDR3. CDR3 loop: CASSLDSGGALANYGYTF. Here the CDR3 DNA reads TGTGCCAGCAGCTTAGATTCGGGGGGGGCGTTAGCTAACTATGGCTACACCTTC.

This rearrangement joins TRBV29-1 to TRBJ2-2, with 10 nucleotides matching TRBD1. V shed 4 bases, J shed 6 bases, and the junction held 2 bases outside the gene matches. Germline assignment: CDR1 SQVTM and CDR2 ANQGSEA. The CDR3 contains 13 residues. DNA of the CDR3: TGCAGCGTTGGACAGGGGGCAGCCGGGGAGCTGTTTTTT. Translation gives CSVGQGAAGELFF.

The chain has TRBV5-1 and TRBJ1-6; D may be TRBD1 (5 bases). Trimming shortened V by 0 bases and J by 9 bases, and 13 bases separated the two germline ends. The CDR3 runs 15 residues. CDR1 is SGHRS, CDR2 YFSETQ, per germline. The DNA of the CDR3 is TGCGCCAGCAGCTTGGTTGCGGGGGAAGGTTCACCCCTCCACTTT. Residues: CASSLVAGEGSPLHF.

The V gene is TRBV5-1, the J gene TRBJ2-7; 7 bases map to TRBD1. V trimming: 3 bases; J trimming: 2 bases; junction bases outside the gene matches: 2. The CDR3 is 13 amino acids. Looked up from germline, CDR1 is SGHRS and CDR2 is YFSETQ. The CDR3 DNA reads TGCGCCAGCAGCTGGGACAGACCCTACGAGCAGTACTTC. It yields the protein CASSWDRPYEQYF.

V usage is TRBV28 and J usage is TRBJ1-1; no clear D gene. Germline V gene data show CDR1 as MDHEN and CDR2 as SYDVKM. This CDR3 spans 14 amino acids. With 3 bases removed from V and 1 base from J, the gap between germline ends came to 9 bases. The CDR3 protein is CASSLGGWNTEAFF. The CDR3 DNA follows: TGTGCCAGCAGTTTGGGAGGGTGGAACACTGAAGCTTTCTTT.

The rearrangement uses TRBV30 and TRBJ1-6; a possible D gene is TRBD1 (6 bases). CDR1 is GTSNPN and CDR2 is SVGIG in the germline V gene (reference sequence). Trimming removed 5 bases at V and 14 bases at J, with 19 bases between. This CDR3 has 13 amino acids. CDR3 loop: CAWDRLHSPALHF. The CDR3 DNA reads as TGTGCCTGGGACAGGCTCCATTCCCCGGCCCTCCACTTT.

The V and J genes are TRBV7-2 and TRBJ2-7, with 7 bases aligning to TRBD2. This CDR3 region has 15 residues. Germline V CDR1 and CDR2: SGHTA, FQGNSA. Unmatched junction bases numbered 8, after V lost 5 bases and J lost 1 base. The CDR3 is CASSLVAGNSYEQYF. The CDR3 bases are TGTGCCAGCAGCCTGGTAGCGGGCAATTCCTACGAGCAGTACTTC.

The chain is built from TRBV25-1 and TRBJ1-4, with no clear D. Trimming cost V 0 bases and J 6 bases, with 11 bases left between them. CDR1 is MGHDK and CDR2 is SYGVNS in the germline V gene. CDR3 length equals 15 residues. The CDR3 sequence is CASSEYEGLDEKLFF. The CDR3, as DNA: TGTGCCAGCAGTGAATACGAGGGTTTAGATGAAAAACTGTTTTTT.

This clone was recorded once. The chain links TRBV7-9 to TRBJ1-1, with D possibly matching TRBD1 (5 bases). Germline V gene lookup returns CDR1 SEHNR and CDR2 FQNEAQ (reference sequence). CDR3 length: 15 amino acids. Trimming cost V 5 bases and J 6 bases, with 19 bases left between them. The CDR3 spells CASSIPGGDGAEAFF. The CDR3 nucleotides are TGTGCCAGCAGCATACCCGGGGGGGATGGGGCTGAAGCTTTCTTT.

The chain carries TRBV9 and TRBJ2-1, with D maybe TRBD2 (6 bases). Trimming left V 0 bases short and J 10 bases short, with 14 bases between. The CDR3 length is 14 residues. Germline values: CDR1 SGDLS, CDR2 YYNGEE. The CDR3, as DNA: TGTGCCAGCAGCGTAGCGGGAGTCTCAGGGGAGCAGTTCTTC. This translates into CASSVAGVSGEQFF. Drawing the rest from reference TRBV9 and TRBJ2-1, the complete variable domain is DSGVTQTPKHLITATGQRVTLRCSPRSGDLSVYWYQQSLDQGLQFLIQYYNGEERAKGNILERFSAQQFPDLHSELNLSSLELGDSALYFCASSVAGVSGEQFFGPGTRLTVL.

This chain uses TRBV2 with TRBJ1-4; D remains unclear. The CDR3 is 12 amino acids. The V gene lost 6 bases and the J gene lost 4 bases, with 6 bases spanning the gap. CDR1 and CDR2 (germline): SNHLY, FYNNEI. The CDR3 region has the DNA TGTGCCAGCAGCGCGTATAATGAAAAACTGTTTTTT. Its translation is CASSAYNEKLFF.

This chain joins TRBV7-2 and TRBJ2-2; D is perhaps TRBD2 (6 bases). V lost 3 bases, J lost 0 bases, and 8 bases lay in between. The CDR3 runs to 15 residues. The germline V gene has CDR1 SGHTA and CDR2 FQGNSA. The CDR3 DNA sequence: TGTGCCAGCAGCTTTAGCGGCGCGAACACCGGGGAGCTGTTTTTT. It specifies CASSFSGANTGELFF.

The V and J genes are TRBV6-5 and TRBJ1-1; possibly TRBD1 for D (5 bases). V lost 2 bases and J lost 11, with 15 bases in between. The CDR3 totals 13 residues. Germline V gene sequence: CDR1 MNHEY, CDR2 SVGAGI. The CDR3 here is CASSYVLGGRAFF. CDR3 coding DNA: TGTGCCAGCAGTTACGTTCTTGGGGGGAGGGCTTTCTTT.

The rearrangement joins TRBV2 to TRBJ2-7, with TRBD2 identical over 12 bases. The length of the CDR3 is 16 residues. V dropped 4 bases and J dropped 3; count of bases not matched to a gene: 7. Germline values: CDR1 SNHLY, CDR2 FYNNEI. The CDR3 nucleotides read TGTGCCAGCAGTGGGCTAGCGGGAGGGCCGGGCTACGAGCAGTACTTC. It specifies CASSGLAGGPGYEQYF.

This clone was detected once. This chain connects TRBV5-1 to TRBJ2-7; TRBD2 matches at 7 bases. The trim removed 0 bases at V and 3 bases at J, leaving 3 bases unmatched. Germline CDR1 SGHRS, CDR2 YFSETQ. This CDR3 is 14 amino acids long. The CDR3 nucleotides read TGCGCCAGCAGCTTGGAGACTAGCAGCTACGAGCAGTACTTC. Encoded protein: CASSLETSSYEQYF. The variable domain in full, completed from reference TRBV5-1 and TRBJ2-7, reads KAGVTQTPRYLIKTRGQQVTLSCSPISGHRSVSWYQQTPGQGLQFLFEYFSETQRNKGNFPGRFSGRQFSNSRSEMNVSTLELGDSALYLCASSLETSSYEQYFGPGTRLTVT.

CDR3 in amino acids: CASSFRGGGPQYF. The CDR3 coding sequence is TGTGCCAGCAGTTTCCGCGGGGGGGGTCCGCAGTATTTT. The chain couples TRBV28 to TRBJ2-3; 9 bases match TRBD2. J was trimmed by 10 bases and V by 3 bases; bases with no gene match: 5. The V gene's germline CDR1 is MDHEN and CDR2 SYDVKM. The CDR3 loop spans 13 amino acids.

V is TRBV5-1 and J is TRBJ1-4; no clear D gene. The CDR3 is 14 residues long. Germline assignment: CDR1 SGHRS and CDR2 YFSETQ. Trimming took off 5 bases at V and 6 bases at J, with 14 bases between the two ends. CDR3 in amino acids: CASSRALGDEKLFF. The DNA of the CDR3 is TGCGCCAGCAGTCGAGCTCTGGGAGATGAAAAACTGTTTTTT.

This chain links TRBV5-1 with TRBJ2-5, with D maybe TRBD1 (5 bases). Trimming removed 1 base at V and 2 bases at J, with 15 bases between. The CDR3 length is 16 residues. CDR1 and CDR2 (germline): SGHRS, YFSETQ. The CDR3 region is CASSLFPGPSQETQYF. CDR3 nucleotide sequence: TGCGCCAGCAGCTTGTTCCCAGGGCCCTCACAAGAGACCCAGTACTTC. The whole variable domain, filled in from reference TRBV5-1 and TRBJ2-5, reads KAGVTQTPRYLIKTRGQQVTLSCSPISGHRSVSWYQQTPGQGLQFLFEYFSETQRNKGNFPGRFSGRQFSNSRSEMNVSTLELGDSALYLCASSLFPGPSQETQYFGPGTRLLVL.

This clone was seen only once. This chain connects TRBV30 to TRBJ2-3, with 8 bases fitting TRBD2. This CDR3 contains 16 residues. Germline V lookup: CDR1 GTSNPN, CDR2 SVGIG (reference sequence). V dropped 2 bases and J dropped 3; count of bases not matched to a gene: 10. The CDR3 protein is CAWSPGRGLGTDTQYF. Written as DNA, the CDR3 is TGTGCCTGGAGTCCTGGGCGGGGACTAGGAACAGATACGCAGTATTTT.